In this sample, the clone carrying this T cell receptor beta chain turned up once. Seattle's enrolled individuals joined amid active infection and were then monitored longitudinally. Here immunoSEQ multiplex PCR was the method, and the copy in TCRdb shows in-frame clones only, minus some. The repertoire holds under 450,000 clones, with roughly 90% as singletons. The data stem from a study of blood T cell repertoires in COVID-19. Whole-study context: The analysed material was cDNA or gDNA that came from T cells, B-cell-depleted T cells, or PBMCs.

The sample comprised peripheral blood. The receptor's source is a woman aged 60-75 years with COVID-19, enrolled during active disease.

In DNA form, the CDR3 reads TGTGCCAGCAGCTTAGGGGCCACGGGTAATTCACCCCTCCACTTT. Its translation: CASSLGATGNSPLHF. The chain couples TRBV7-3 to TRBJ1-6; perhaps TRBD1 as D (5 bases). The ends were cut back, 2 bases at V and 6 bases at J, with 11 bases in the middle. This CDR3 contains 15 residues. CDR1 and CDR2 from the germline V gene are SGHTA and FQGTGA. Looking up the rest from reference TRBV7-3 and TRBJ1-6 gives the full variable domain: GAGVSQTPSNKVTEKGKYVELRCDPISGHTALYWYRQSLGQGPEFLIYFQGTGAADDSGLPNDRFFAVRPEGSVSTLKIQRTERGDSAVYLCASSLGATGNSPLHFGNGTRLTVT.